This T cell receptor (beta chain) was identified in a study of T cell responses to AZD1222 COVID-19 vaccine. Study-wide results and limits: The study found vaccine-associated CD4 TCRs spanning spike, dominant at 160-218 and 743-854. Only a handful of individuals given AZD1222 were seropositive at baseline. A mostly white British donor set with more females was recruited, and clonal diversity was possibly underestimated. The reported proportion of spike-specific TCRs targeting unmutated variant regions was nearly half.

Germline V gene sequence: CDR1 LGHDT, CDR2 YNNKEL (reference sequence). The CDR3 has 15 amino acids. V lost 4 bases and J lost 1, with 11 bases in between. The protocol was immunoSEQ multiplex PCR, while the TCRdb copy is restricted to in-frame clones and leaves out a portion. There are about 220,000 clones in the sample; about 93% occur only once, and 1% lies in the top ten. With regard to this clone: Its matching antigen is unknown.

The source of this sequence is an adult in good health. The sequencing used peripheral blood, collected on day 0 of MenACWY control vaccination. The genes are TRBV3-1 (or the pseudogene TRBV3-2) and TRBJ2-4; the D is unclear. The CDR3 coding sequence is TGTGCCAGCAGCCGTGTCTGGGATGCCAAAAACATTCAGTACTTC. This gives the protein CASSRVWDAKNIQYF.